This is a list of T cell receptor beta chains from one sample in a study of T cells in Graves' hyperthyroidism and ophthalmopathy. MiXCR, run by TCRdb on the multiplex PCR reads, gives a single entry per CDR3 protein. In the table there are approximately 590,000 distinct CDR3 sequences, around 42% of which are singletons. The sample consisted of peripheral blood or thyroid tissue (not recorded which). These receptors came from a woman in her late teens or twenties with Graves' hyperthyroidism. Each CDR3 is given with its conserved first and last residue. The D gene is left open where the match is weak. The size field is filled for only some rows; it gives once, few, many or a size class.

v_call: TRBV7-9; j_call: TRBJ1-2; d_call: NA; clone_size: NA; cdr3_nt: TGTGCCAGCAGCTTAGGGAATCGGCGCCATGGCTACACCTTC; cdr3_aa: CASSLGNRRHGYTF
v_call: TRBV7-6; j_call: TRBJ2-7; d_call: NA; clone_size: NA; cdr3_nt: TGTGCCAGCAGCCCCTTTAGCGGAGAAACGGGGGAGCAGTACTTC; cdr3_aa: CASSPFSGETGEQYF
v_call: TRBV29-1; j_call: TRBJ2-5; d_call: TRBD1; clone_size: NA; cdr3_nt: TGCAGCGTCTCCCGGACAGGGACAGAGACCCAGTACTTC; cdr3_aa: CSVSRTGTETQYF
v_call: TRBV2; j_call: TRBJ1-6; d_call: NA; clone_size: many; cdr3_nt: TGTGCCAGCAGCGCTCGGGCTCTTAATTCACCCCTCCACTTT; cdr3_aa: CASSARALNSPLHF
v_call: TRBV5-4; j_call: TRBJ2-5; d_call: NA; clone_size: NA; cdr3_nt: TGTGCCAGCTCTGACGGAAGGGGTGTGGAGACCCAGTACTTC; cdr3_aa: CASSDGRGVETQYF
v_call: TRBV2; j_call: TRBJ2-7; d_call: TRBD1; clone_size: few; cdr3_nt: TGTGCCAGCAGCGAGGACAGGACTGCCTACGAGCAGTACTTC; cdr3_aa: CASSEDRTAYEQYF
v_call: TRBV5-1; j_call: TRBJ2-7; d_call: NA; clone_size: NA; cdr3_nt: TGCGCCAGCAGCCAGGGCCTTACCCCCTACGAGCAGTACTTC; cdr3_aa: CASSQGLTPYEQYF
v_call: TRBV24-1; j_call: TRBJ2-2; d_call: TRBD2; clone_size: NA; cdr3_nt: TGTGCCACCAGTGATCGCGGACTAGCTAAGAACACCGGGGAGCTGTTTTTT; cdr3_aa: CATSDRGLAKNTGELFF
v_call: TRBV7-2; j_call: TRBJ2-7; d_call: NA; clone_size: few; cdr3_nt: TGTGCCAGCAGCTCGACGGTAGGGTCCTCCTACGAGCAGTACTTC; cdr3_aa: CASSSTVGSSYEQYF
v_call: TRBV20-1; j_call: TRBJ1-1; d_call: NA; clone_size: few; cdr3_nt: TGCAGTGCTAACACAGGGTCGGGTACTGAAGCTTTCTTT; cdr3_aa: CSANTGSGTEAFF
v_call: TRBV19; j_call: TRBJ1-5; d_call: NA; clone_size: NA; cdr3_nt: TGTGCCAGTAGTATGACCGATTATAGCAATCAGCCCCAGCATTTT; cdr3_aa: CASSMTDYSNQPQHF
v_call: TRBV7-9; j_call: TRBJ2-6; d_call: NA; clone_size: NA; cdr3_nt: TGTGCCAGCAGCGCCGTGGAGGGGGCGTCGGGGGCCAACGTCCTGACTTTC; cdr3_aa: CASSAVEGASGANVLTF
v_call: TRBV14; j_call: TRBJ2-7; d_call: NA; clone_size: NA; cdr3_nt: TGTGCCAGCGCAAGATACGGGGGAGAGTCCTACGAGCAGTACTTC; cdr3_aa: CASARYGGESYEQYF
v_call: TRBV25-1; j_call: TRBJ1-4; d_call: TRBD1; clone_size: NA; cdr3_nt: TGTGCCAGCAGCTTGGCCGGACAGGGTTCGGGTGAAAAACTGTTTTTT; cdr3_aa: CASSLAGQGSGEKLFF
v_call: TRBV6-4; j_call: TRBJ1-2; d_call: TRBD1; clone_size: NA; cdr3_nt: TGTGCCAGCAGGAAACCGGGACAGGGCGATGGTGGCTACACCTTC; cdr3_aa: CASRKPGQGDGGYTF
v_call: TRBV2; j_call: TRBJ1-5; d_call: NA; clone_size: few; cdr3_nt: TGTGCCAGCAGTCTAAGCCAGCTTAGCAATCAGCCCCAGCATTTT; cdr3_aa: CASSLSQLSNQPQHF
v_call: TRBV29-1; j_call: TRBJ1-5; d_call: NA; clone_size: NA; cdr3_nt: TGCAGCGTTGAAGGACAAGATAGCAATCAGCCCCAGCATTTT; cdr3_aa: CSVEGQDSNQPQHF
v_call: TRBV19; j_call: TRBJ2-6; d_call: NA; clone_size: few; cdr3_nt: TGTGCCAGCGCCTCCGGGACAACTACTGGGGCCAACGTCCTGACTTTC; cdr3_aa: CASASGTTTGANVLTF
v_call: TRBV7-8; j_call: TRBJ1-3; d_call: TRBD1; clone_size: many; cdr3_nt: TGTGCCAGCGGAGCGCGGACAGGGGCGCTGGGAAACACCATATATTTT; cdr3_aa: CASGARTGALGNTIYF
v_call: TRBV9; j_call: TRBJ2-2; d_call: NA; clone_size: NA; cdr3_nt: TGTGCCAGCAGCCGGAACATGAACACCGGGGAGCTGTTTTTT; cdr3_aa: CASSRNMNTGELFF
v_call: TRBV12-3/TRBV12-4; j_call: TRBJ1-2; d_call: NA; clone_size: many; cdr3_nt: TGTGCCAGCAGTAGGGAGGGTGGCTACACCTTC; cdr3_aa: CASSREGGYTF
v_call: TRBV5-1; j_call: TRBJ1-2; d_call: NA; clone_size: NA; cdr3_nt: TGTGCCAGCAGCTTGGGAAATCGGGGGTACTATGGCTACACCTTC; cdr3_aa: CASSLGNRGYYGYTF
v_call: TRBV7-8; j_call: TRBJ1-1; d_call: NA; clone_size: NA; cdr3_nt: TGTGCCAGCACCGCGGGGAACACTGAAGCTTTCTTT; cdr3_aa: CASTAGNTEAFF
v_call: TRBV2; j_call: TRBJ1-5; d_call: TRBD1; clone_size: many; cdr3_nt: TGTGCCAGCAGTGAATCAATGACAGGGAGCAAGCCCCAGCATTTT; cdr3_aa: CASSESMTGSKPQHF
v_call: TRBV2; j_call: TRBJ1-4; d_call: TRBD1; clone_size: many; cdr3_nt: TGTGCCAGCACCTCCGACAGGGTTGAAAAACTGTTTTTT; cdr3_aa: CASTSDRVEKLFF
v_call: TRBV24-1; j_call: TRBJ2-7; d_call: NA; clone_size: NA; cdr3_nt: TGTGCCACCAGTGATTGGACACACCCCTACGAGCAGTACTTC; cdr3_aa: CATSDWTHPYEQYF